The 28 T cell receptor beta chains given below trace back to one sample, sequenced in a study of shared clonotypes between healthy human individuals. The repertoire was sequenced with immunoSEQ multiplex PCR; TCRdb's copy has only in-frame clones and lacks some. Counted here are around 1.4 million clones, approximately 98.5% occurring once; the ten biggest clones make up 0.36%. Sequencing was performed on naive CD4+ T cells sorted from blood. The subset denotes: CD45RA+ positively selected. The origin of the receptors is a young man in good health.

The chain joins TRBV5-6 to TRBJ2-1; the match to TRBD2 covers 8 bases. CDR1 and CDR2 from the germline V gene are SGHDT and YYEEEE. The CDR3 length is 17 residues. Trimming took 0 bases from V and 4 from J; bases not matched to a gene: 9. In nucleotides, the CDR3 is TGTGCCAGCAGCTTGGGCTGGGGTAGCGGGGCGTACAATGAGCAGTTCTTC. Protein: CASSLGWGSGAYNEQFF.

The rearrangement links TRBV9 to TRBJ2-7; unclear D gene. CDR1 and CDR2 (germline): SGDLS, YYNGEE. The ends were cut back, 4 bases at V and 6 bases at J, with 17 bases in the middle. This CDR3 comprises 14 residues. CDR3 amino acids: CASSPHLEFLEQYF. CDR3 sequence (DNA): TGTGCCAGCAGCCCACACCTAGAGTTCCTCGAGCAGTACTTC.

V is TRBV19 and J is TRBJ1-1; 7 bases are shared with TRBD1. Unmatched junction bases numbered 7, after V lost 6 bases and J lost 3 bases. The germline V gene has CDR1 LNHDA and CDR2 SQIVND (reference sequence). The CDR3 totals 14 residues. The CDR3 sequence: CASRKTGLDTEAFF. CDR3 DNA sequence: TGTGCCAGTAGGAAGACAGGGCTCGACACTGAAGCTTTCTTT.

The CDR3, as DNA: TGTGCCAGCAGCTTATATCCGGACCGCACAGATACGCAGTATTTT. Translating gives CASSLYPDRTDTQYF. The J gene is TRBJ2-3, the V gene TRBV7-2; no reliable D call. V was cut by 2 bases and J by 1 base, with 10 bases left in between. CDR3 length equals 15 residues. CDR1 and CDR2 (germline): SGHTA, FQGNSA.

This clone was seen once. V gene TRBV6-6 combines with J gene TRBJ1-1; no firm D call. This CDR3 region has 15 residues. V lost 8 bases and J 2 bases, leaving 18 bases between the germline ends. Germline CDR1 and CDR2: MNHNY and SVGAGI (reference sequence). CDR3 sequence reads: CASRTPKRFNTEAFF. The CDR3 DNA follows: TGTGCCAGCCGCACTCCAAAGCGTTTCAACACTGAAGCTTTCTTT.

This clone was picked up one time. V is TRBV2 and J is TRBJ2-3, with TRBD2 matching over 7 bases. J was trimmed by 2 bases and V by 7 bases; bases with no gene match: 9. The CDR3 is made up of 15 amino acids. Germline CDR1 and CDR2: SNHLY and FYNNEI. The CDR3 coding sequence is TGTGCCAGCAAGGGGAGGGAGGCCCCCACAGATACGCAGTATTTT. Translating gives CASKGREAPTDTQYF.

V and J are TRBV5-1 and TRBJ1-3; D perhaps matches TRBD1 (5 bases). Germline CDR1 and CDR2: SGHRS and YFSETQ. V lost 4 bases and J 4 bases, leaving 12 bases between the germline ends. The CDR3 is 14 residues long. The CDR3 is CASSKRGDGNTIYF. CDR3 coding DNA: TGCGCCAGCAGCAAGAGGGGTGACGGAAACACCATATATTTT.

The chain couples TRBV4-3 to TRBJ2-7; weak D call: TRBD2 (5 bases). Germline CDR1 LGHNA, CDR2 YSLEER. The CDR3 extends over 18 amino acids. The V and J ends lost 0 bases and 2 bases respectively, with 20 bases between them. As DNA, the CDR3 is TGCGCCAGCAGCCAAGAAATAATGGGAACTAGTTTCCCCTACGAGCAGTACTTC. Protein sequence: CASSQEIMGTSFPYEQYF.

The chain recombines TRBV5-1 with TRBJ2-5; a weak D match, TRBD1 (5 bases). CDR1 SGHRS and CDR2 YFSETQ come from the germline V gene. The CDR3 runs to 20 residues. The V gene lost 0 bases and the J gene lost 0 bases, with 24 bases spanning the gap. The chain's CDR3 is CASSLAGRPMGPSYQETQYF. Written as DNA, the CDR3 is TGCGCCAGCAGCTTGGCCGGACGCCCCATGGGGCCAAGTTACCAAGAGACCCAGTACTTC.

The chain couples TRBV29-1 to TRBJ2-3; D is perhaps TRBD2 (7 bases). V lost 8 bases to trimming and J lost 5 bases, with 20 bases between them. The CDR3 is 14 amino acids. Germline V gene sequence: CDR1 SQVTM, CDR2 ANQGSEA. CDR3 DNA sequence: TGCAGCTTGGTAGGGGGAGGGCCCGAAGATACGCAGTATTTT. Protein: CSLVGGGPEDTQYF.

V and J are TRBV5-5 and TRBJ2-3, with D perhaps assigned TRBD1 or TRBD2 (5 bases each). Looked up from germline, CDR1 is SGHKS and CDR2 is YYEKEE (reference sequence). V was cut by 0 bases and J by 2 bases, with 16 bases left in between. CDR3 length: 17 amino acids. CDR3 DNA: TGTGCCAGCAGCTTGGCCCGGGGCCTCCCCTTCACAGATACGCAGTATTTT. This codes for CASSLARGLPFTDTQYF.

V and J are TRBV5-1 and TRBJ2-7, with 8 bases identical to TRBD1. The trim removed 3 bases at V and 7 bases at J, leaving 6 bases unmatched. CDR1 and CDR2 from the germline V gene are SGHRS and YFSETQ. The CDR3 has 13 residues. The CDR3 is CASSWTGTTEQYF. The DNA of the CDR3 is TGCGCCAGCAGCTGGACAGGGACAACGGAGCAGTACTTC.

This rearrangement joins TRBV29-1 to TRBJ2-2; TRBD2 agrees at 13 bases. The CDR3 has 13 amino acids. The J segment lost 6 bases and the V segment lost 6 bases, leaving 1 base of the junction unmatched. CDR1 SQVTM and CDR2 ANQGSEA come from the germline V gene. The CDR3 coding sequence is TGCAGCGTCGGACTAGCGGGAGCCGGGGAGCTGTTTTTT. This translates into CSVGLAGAGELFF.

The chain uses TRBV5-6 and TRBJ1-1, with D hard to call. CDR3 length: 14 residues. Germline CDR1 and CDR2: SGHDT and YYEEEE. V lost 0 bases and J 4 bases, leaving 10 bases between the germline ends. The CDR3 is CASSLAGVVTEAFF. The CDR3 DNA reads as TGTGCCAGCAGCTTGGCGGGAGTGGTCACTGAAGCTTTCTTT.

This chain uses TRBV6-1 with TRBJ1-5; no firm D call. Germline V lookup: CDR1 MNHNS, CDR2 SASEGT. CDR3 length: 15 amino acids. V was shortened by 4 bases and J by 6 bases, with 16 bases between the two germline ends. The CDR3 here is CASSVAAARGQPQHF. DNA for the CDR3: TGTGCCAGCAGTGTGGCAGCGGCGCGAGGTCAGCCCCAGCATTTT.

In this sample, this clone turned up once. The chain carries TRBV9 and TRBJ2-7, with TRBD2 identical over 9 bases. The CDR3 has 16 residues. Germline V lookup: CDR1 SGDLS, CDR2 YYNGEE. With V trimmed by 0 bases and J by 1 base, 5 bases remained unmatched. The CDR3 DNA reads as TGTGCCAGCAGCGTAGATGGGCTAGCGGGGTCCTACGAGCAGTACTTC. Translating it yields CASSVDGLAGSYEQYF.

On this clone itself: Other DNA sequences in this specimen translate into the identical CDR3. This chain connects TRBV5-1 to TRBJ2-2; 11 nucleotides align to TRBD2. This CDR3 is 16 amino acids long. Germline V gene data show CDR1 as SGHRS and CDR2 as YFSETQ. The V segment lost 3 bases and the J segment 2 bases; nucleotides outside the gene matches: 3. CDR3 loop: CASSSGLAGNTGELFF. The CDR3 bases are TGCGCCAGCAGCTCAGGACTAGCGGGTAACACCGGGGAGCTGTTTTTT.

With regard to this clone: Other nucleotide sequences in the sample specify the same CDR3. The chain recombines TRBV5-4 with TRBJ2-7; maybe TRBD2 (5 bases). Per the germline V gene, CDR1 is SGHNT and CDR2 is YYREEE (reference sequence). The V end was cut by 1 base, the J end by 0 bases, with 11 bases between. This CDR3 is 15 amino acids long. The CDR3 reads CASSLPGLSSYEQYF. The CDR3 region has the DNA TGTGCCAGCAGCTTGCCGGGGTTGAGCTCCTACGAGCAGTACTTC.

The gene calls are TRBV6-1 and TRBJ1-1, with no clear D. Trimming shortened V by 9 bases and J by 1 base, and 6 bases separated the two germline ends. Per germline, CDR1 MNHNS and CDR2 SASEGT. The CDR3 length is 11 residues. CDR3 nucleotide sequence: TGTGCCAGTTGGTCGAACACTGAAGCTTTCTTT. It yields the protein CASWSNTEAFF.

This chain links TRBV28 with TRBJ2-7; D perhaps matches TRBD2 (6 bases). The CDR3 length is 14 residues. Deletions cut 5 bases from V and 3 bases from J, with 14 bases between. Germline values: CDR1 MDHEN, CDR2 SYDVKM. CDR3 DNA sequence: TGTGCCAGCAGTCCATCAGCGGGTCGCTACGAGCAGTACTTC. Amino acid sequence: CASSPSAGRYEQYF.

This chain connects TRBV7-9 to TRBJ2-3; unclear D gene. Trimming took off 7 bases at V and 2 bases at J, with 10 bases between the two ends. The germline CDR1 and CDR2 sequences are SEHNR and FQNEAQ (reference sequence). This CDR3 is 13 amino acids long. The CDR3 DNA sequence: TGTGCCAGCACCAATCCCGACACAGATACGCAGTATTTT. Translated, it gives CASTNPDTDTQYF.

The chain has TRBV2 and TRBJ1-5, with a possible D match to TRBD1 (5 bases). Germline V gives CDR1 SNHLY, CDR2 FYNNEI. Trimming took 6 bases from V and 3 from J, leaving 12 bases between them. The CDR3 is made up of 14 amino acids. CDR3 nucleotide sequence: TGTGCCAGCAGCATAAGACAGAACAATCAGCCCCAGCATTTT. Its protein product is CASSIRQNNQPQHF.

This sequence joins TRBV7-2 and TRBJ2-5; 7 positions match TRBD1. The CDR3 runs 15 residues. V trimming: 6 bases; J trimming: 1 base; junction bases outside the gene matches: 8. From germline, CDR1 is SGHTA and CDR2 FQGNSA. Written as DNA, the CDR3 is TGTGCCAGCAGTCGAGTGCCAGGGGGCCAAGAGACCCAGTACTTC. This sequence encodes CASSRVPGGQETQYF.

With respect to this clone: The same CDR3 arises from other DNA sequences in this sample as well. The chain uses TRBV5-1 and TRBJ2-5; the match to TRBD1 covers 7 bases. CDR3 length: 13 residues. Germline-derived CDR1 and CDR2 are SGHRS and YFSETQ. The V and J ends lost 2 bases and 5 bases, in that order; junction bases with no gene match: 3. CDR3 bases: TGCGCCAGCAGCTTACAGGGGCAGGAGACCCAGTACTTC. Protein product: CASSLQGQETQYF. The full variable domain, rest sourced from reference TRBV5-1 and TRBJ2-5, is KAGVTQTPRYLIKTRGQQVTLSCSPISGHRSVSWYQQTPGQGLQFLFEYFSETQRNKGNFPGRFSGRQFSNSRSEMNVSTLELGDSALYLCASSLQGQETQYFGPGTRLLVL.

J is TRBJ1-2 and V is TRBV14, with D uncertain. Germline lookup yields CDR1 SGHDN and CDR2 FVKESK. Trimming removed 0 bases at V and 5 bases at J, with 13 bases between. The length of the CDR3 is 15 residues. DNA for the CDR3: TGTGCCAGCAGCCAAGACTTGGCTAGCGGATATGGCTACACCTTC. Translating it yields CASSQDLASGYGYTF. Complete variable domain (other parts from reference TRBV14 and TRBJ1-2): EAGVTQFPSHSVIEKGQTVTLRCDPISGHDNLYWYRRVMGKEIKFLLHFVKESKQDESGMPNNRFLAERTGGTYSTLKVQPAELEDSGVYFCASSQDLASGYGYTFGSGTRLTVV.

V and J are TRBV7-9 and TRBJ2-3; 11 bases line up with TRBD2. Germline-derived CDR1 and CDR2 are SEHNR and FQNEAQ (reference sequence). This CDR3 is built from 17 residues. J lost 0 bases, V lost 2 bases, and 4 bases had no gene match. The CDR3 region has the DNA TGTGCCAGCAGCTTACCGAGGACTAGCGGGAGCACAGATACGCAGTATTTT. Protein sequence: CASSLPRTSGSTDTQYF.

This clone was seen more than once but under ten times. The CDR3 nucleotides are TGTGCCAGCAGCTTAGAAGCTTTCTTT. This sequence encodes CASSLEAFF. The chain links TRBV7-9 to TRBJ1-1; D is unresolved. Looked up from germline, CDR1 is SEHNR and CDR2 is FQNEAQ (reference sequence). Trimming pared 1 base from V and 9 bases from J, leaving 0 bases between. This CDR3 spans 9 amino acids.

The chain carries TRBV28 and TRBJ1-1; D is unresolved. Trimming took 6 bases from V and 9 from J, leaving 11 bases between them. Germline CDR1 reads MDHEN; CDR2 reads SYDVKM. CDR3 length: 11 amino acids. The CDR3 region is CASSYRLQAFF. The CDR3 DNA sequence: TGTGCCAGCAGCTACAGATTACAAGCTTTCTTT.